A single sample gave rise to the 16 T cell receptor beta chains below, sequenced in a study of beta chain features in type 1 diabetes. Sequencing targeted expressed TCRB transcripts, as all isolated RNA had been reverse transcribed. Using immunoSEQ multiplex PCR, the repertoire was profiled, and TCRdb retains in-frame clones only, with some absent. The sample contains under 250,000 clones, over 12% of which appear only once. Input material: naive CD4+ T cells from blood. The receptors were gathered from a middle-aged woman in good health.

This chain connects TRBV6-6 to TRBJ2-3; TRBD1 might be the D (5 bases). The CDR3 contains 11 residues. Germline CDR1 MNHNY, CDR2 SVGAGI (reference sequence). V was cut by 10 bases and J by 6 bases, with 11 bases left in between. The CDR3 DNA follows: TGTGCCACGACAGCTTTGGATACGCAGTATTTT. It encodes CATTALDTQYF.

This clone was found a few times. This chain links TRBV7-8 with TRBJ1-1; 7 bases are shared with TRBD1. Unmatched junction bases numbered 7, after V lost 0 bases and J lost 0 bases. The CDR3 is 17 amino acids. CDR1 and CDR2 (germline): SGHVS, FQNEAQ. Here the CDR3 DNA reads TGTGCCAGCAGCTTAGCGATCACGGGACAGCTGAACACTGAAGCTTTCTTT. Its protein product is CASSLAITGQLNTEAFF.

This clone was detected a few times. The V gene is TRBV6-5, the J gene TRBJ1-1; tentatively, D is TRBD1 (5 bases). Trimming shortened V by 4 bases and J by 4 bases, and 10 bases separated the two germline ends. The CDR3 contains 13 residues. Germline-derived CDR1 and CDR2 are MNHEY and SVGAGI. The CDR3 bases are TGTGCCAGCAGTTCCCGGGGGGGCACTGAAGCTTTCTTT. This translates into CASSSRGGTEAFF.

This sequence joins TRBV27 and TRBJ1-2; 7 nucleotides align to TRBD1. Germline V gives CDR1 MNHEY, CDR2 SMNVEV (reference sequence). CDR3 size: 13 residues. Trimming removed 6 bases from V and 2 bases from J; junction bases left unmatched: 3. The CDR3 DNA is TGTGCCAGCAGAGCGACAGGGAACTATGGCTACACCTTC. Encoded protein: CASRATGNYGYTF.

This clone was seen a few times. The J gene is TRBJ1-4, the V gene TRBV4-2; possible D gene TRBD1, 5 bases. The CDR3 is made up of 15 amino acids. Per the germline V gene, CDR1 is LGHNA and CDR2 is YNFKEQ. Trimming shortened V by 5 bases and J by 7 bases, and 17 bases separated the two germline ends. CDR3 sequence (DNA): TGTGCCAGCAGCTATGGGGGGGACGGAGGTGAAAAACTGTTTTTT. The encoded protein is CASSYGGDGGEKLFF.

The rearrangement joins TRBV5-6 to TRBJ2-5; 8 bases map to TRBD2. With 4 bases clipped from V and 4 bases from J, the junction kept 6 bases outside the gene matches. Looked up from germline, CDR1 is SGHDT and CDR2 is YYEEEE. The CDR3 sequence is 14 residues long. CDR3 amino acids: CASSTVGGVETQYF. CDR3 sequence (DNA): TGTGCCAGCAGCACGGTCGGGGGGGTAGAGACCCAGTACTTC. Drawing the rest from reference TRBV5-6 and TRBJ2-5, the complete variable domain is DAGVTQSPTHLIKTRGQQVTLRCSPKSGHDTVSWYQQALGQGPQFIFQYYEEEERQRGNFPDRFSGHQFPNYSSELNVNALLLGDSALYLCASSTVGGVETQYFGPGTRLLVL.

The genes are TRBV29-1 and TRBJ2-5; TRBD1 is a possible D gene (7 bases). The DNA end is a closer match to TRBJ2-7, so the J assignment may be wrong. This CDR3 is built from 14 residues. CDR1 is SQVTM and CDR2 is ANQGSEA in the germline V gene. CDR3 protein: CSVGWAPQGGEQYF. For the CDR3, the DNA is TGCAGCGTGGGGTGGGCACCCCAGGGGGGCGAGCAGTACTTC.

The rearrangement links TRBV19 to TRBJ2-3, with TRBD2 matching 10 bases. This CDR3 region has 16 residues. J lost 5 bases, V lost 0 bases, and 5 bases had no gene match. Germline CDR1 is LNHDA and CDR2 is SQIVND (reference sequence). The CDR3: CASSIEASGGGDTQYF. CDR3 bases: TGTGCCAGTAGTATAGAGGCTAGCGGGGGAGGAGATACGCAGTATTTT.

This clone was observed a handful of times. The chain links TRBV15 to TRBJ2-5, with 7 bases lining up with TRBD1. Trimming cost V 5 bases and J 2 bases; bases outside gene matches: 5. This CDR3 contains 14 residues. The germline V gene encodes CDR1 LNHNV and CDR2 YYDKDF (reference sequence). CDR3 amino acids: CATSRRDSQETQYF. The CDR3 DNA sequence: TGTGCCACCAGCCGCCGGGACAGTCAAGAGACCCAGTACTTC.

The chain couples TRBV6-1 to TRBJ2-3, with 10 nucleotides matching TRBD2. This CDR3 spans 16 amino acids. The V segment lost 3 bases and the J segment 3 bases; nucleotides outside the gene matches: 6. Per the germline V gene, CDR1 is MNHNS and CDR2 is SASEGT. The CDR3 DNA is TGTGCCAGCAGTGACCTAGCGGGGGCCTTGACAGATACGCAGTATTTT. This codes for CASSDLAGALTDTQYF.

This clone was observed a handful of times. The rearrangement joins TRBV9 to TRBJ1-5; weak D call: TRBD1 (6 bases). The CDR3 contains 15 residues. The germline V gene has CDR1 SGDLS and CDR2 YYNGEE. V was shortened by 1 base and J by 4 bases, with 12 bases between the two germline ends. The CDR3 nucleotides are TGTGCCAGCAGCGTATCGGGGGGCCTAAATCAGCCCCAGCATTTT. Protein sequence: CASSVSGGLNQPQHF.

This clone was seen a few times. The rearrangement uses TRBV7-2 and TRBJ2-7; D is unclear. This CDR3 is 15 amino acids long. Germline CDR1 and CDR2: SGHTA and FQGNSA. Trimming removed 4 bases at V and 7 bases at J, with 20 bases between. CDR3 in DNA: TGTGCCAGCAGCTCGCGACCGACGTACGGAGCGGAGCAGTACTTC. As protein: CASSSRPTYGAEQYF.

This clone was detected only a few times. The chain employs TRBV11-3 and TRBJ2-5, with 9 bases matching TRBD2. This CDR3 contains 13 residues. Trimming at V came to 6 bases and at J to 5 bases, leaving 4 bases not matched to a gene. Looked up from germline, CDR1 is SGHNT and CDR2 is YENEEA. CDR3 nucleotide sequence: TGTGCCAGCAGTGTAGCGGGGGTGGAGACCCAGTACTTC. Encoded protein: CASSVAGVETQYF.

The rearrangement links TRBV11-2 to TRBJ2-7; a possible D gene is TRBD2 (5 bases). The CDR3 length is 17 residues. V lost 5 bases, J lost 2 bases, and 22 bases lay in between. Germline loops: CDR1 SGHAT, CDR2 FQNNGV. CDR3 sequence: CASSVLNEAATTYEQYF. The CDR3 bases are TGTGCCAGCAGCGTACTTAACGAGGCAGCGACTACCTACGAGCAGTACTTC.

A few counts support this clone. The chain carries TRBV5-4 and TRBJ1-4; D call uncertain. Deletions cut 0 bases from V and 5 bases from J, with 8 bases between. Germline V gives CDR1 SGHNT, CDR2 YYREEE (reference sequence). The CDR3 consists of 14 residues. CDR3 region: CASSLVGRNEKLFF. Written as DNA, the CDR3 is TGTGCCAGCAGCTTGGTTGGGAGGAATGAAAAACTGTTTTTT.

The chain carries TRBV19 and TRBJ1-2, with 7 positions matching TRBD1. Germline lookup yields CDR1 LNHDA and CDR2 SQIVND (reference sequence). This CDR3 contains 14 residues. The J segment lost 6 bases and the V segment lost 5 bases, leaving 9 bases of the junction unmatched. CDR3 sequence (DNA): TGTGCCAGTAGTTCTTGGACAGGAGGTAATGGCTACACCTTC. Translation gives CASSSWTGGNGYTF.